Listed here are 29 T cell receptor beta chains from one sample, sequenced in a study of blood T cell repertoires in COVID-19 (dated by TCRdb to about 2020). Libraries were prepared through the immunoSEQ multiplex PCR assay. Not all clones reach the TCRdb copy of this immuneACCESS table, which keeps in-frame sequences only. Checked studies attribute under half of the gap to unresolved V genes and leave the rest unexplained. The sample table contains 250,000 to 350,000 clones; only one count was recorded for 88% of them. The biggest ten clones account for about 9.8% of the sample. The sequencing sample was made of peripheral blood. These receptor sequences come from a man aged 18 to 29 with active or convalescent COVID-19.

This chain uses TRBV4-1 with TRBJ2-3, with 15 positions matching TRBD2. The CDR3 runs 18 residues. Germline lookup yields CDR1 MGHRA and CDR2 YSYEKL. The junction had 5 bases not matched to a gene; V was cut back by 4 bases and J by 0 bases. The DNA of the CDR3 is TGCGCCAGCAGCCCGGGACTAGCGGGGGGAACTAGCACAGATACGCAGTATTTT. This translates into CASSPGLAGGTSTDTQYF.

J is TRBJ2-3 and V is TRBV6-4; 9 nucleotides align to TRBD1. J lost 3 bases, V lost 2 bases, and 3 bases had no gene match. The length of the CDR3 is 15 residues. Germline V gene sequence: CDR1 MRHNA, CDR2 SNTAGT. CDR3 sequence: CASSDDRGGTDTQYF. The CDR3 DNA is TGTGCCAGCAGTGACGACAGGGGGGGAACAGATACGCAGTATTTT.

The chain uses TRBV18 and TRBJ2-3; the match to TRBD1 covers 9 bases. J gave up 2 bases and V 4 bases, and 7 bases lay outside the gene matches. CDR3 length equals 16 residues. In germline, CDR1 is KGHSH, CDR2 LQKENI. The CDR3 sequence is CASSLETGGITDTQYF. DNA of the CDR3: TGTGCCAGCTCACTGGAGACAGGGGGTATCACAGATACGCAGTATTTT.

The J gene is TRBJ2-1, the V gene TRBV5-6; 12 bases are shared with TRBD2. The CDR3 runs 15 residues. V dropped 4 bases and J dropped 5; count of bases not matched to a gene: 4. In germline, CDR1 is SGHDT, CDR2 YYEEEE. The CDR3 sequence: CASSKLAGGNNEQFF. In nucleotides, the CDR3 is TGTGCCAGCAGCAAACTAGCGGGGGGTAACAATGAGCAGTTCTTC. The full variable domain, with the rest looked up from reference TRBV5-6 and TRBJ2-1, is DAGVTQSPTHLIKTRGQQVTLRCSPKSGHDTVSWYQQALGQGPQFIFQYYEEEERQRGNFPDRFSGHQFPNYSSELNVNALLLGDSALYLCASSKLAGGNNEQFFGPGTRLTVL.

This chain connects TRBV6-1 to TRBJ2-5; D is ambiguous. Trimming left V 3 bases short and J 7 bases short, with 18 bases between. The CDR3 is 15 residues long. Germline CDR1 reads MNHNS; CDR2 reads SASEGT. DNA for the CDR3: TGTGCCAGCAGTGATAAATCCACCCCGACGGGGACCCAGTACTTC. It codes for CASSDKSTPTGTQYF.

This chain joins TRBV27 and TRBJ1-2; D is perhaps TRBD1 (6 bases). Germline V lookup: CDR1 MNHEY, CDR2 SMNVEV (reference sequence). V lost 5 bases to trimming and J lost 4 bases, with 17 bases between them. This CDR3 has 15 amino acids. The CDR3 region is CASSITGPARYGYTF. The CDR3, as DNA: TGTGCCAGCAGTATCACAGGGCCTGCTCGCTATGGCTACACCTTC.

CDR3 region: CASSLTGEGGQPQHF. DNA for the CDR3: TGTGCCAGCAGCTTAACTGGGGAGGGCGGCCAGCCCCAGCATTTT. The chain uses TRBV7-3 and TRBJ1-5; no clear D gene. The CDR3 consists of 15 residues. With 0 bases removed from V and 7 bases from J, the gap between germline ends came to 13 bases. Germline CDR1 reads SGHTA; CDR2 reads FQGTGA.

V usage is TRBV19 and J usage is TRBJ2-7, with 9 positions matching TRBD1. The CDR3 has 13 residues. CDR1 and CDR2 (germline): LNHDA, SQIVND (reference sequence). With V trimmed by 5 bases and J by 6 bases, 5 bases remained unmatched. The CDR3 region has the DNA TGTGCCAGTAGTGGTTACAGGGGGCGCGAGCAGTACTTC. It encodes CASSGYRGREQYF.

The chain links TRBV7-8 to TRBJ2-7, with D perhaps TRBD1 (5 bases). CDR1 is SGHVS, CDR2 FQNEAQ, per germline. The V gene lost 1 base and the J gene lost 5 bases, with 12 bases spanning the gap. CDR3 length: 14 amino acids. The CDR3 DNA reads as TGTGCCAGCAGCTTAGAGACTGGGGCCGACGAGCAGTACTTC. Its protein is CASSLETGADEQYF.

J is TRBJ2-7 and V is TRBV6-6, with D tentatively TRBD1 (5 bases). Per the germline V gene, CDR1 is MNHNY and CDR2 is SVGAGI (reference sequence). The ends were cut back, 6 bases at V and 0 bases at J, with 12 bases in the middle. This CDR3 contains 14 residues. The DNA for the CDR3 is TGTGCCAGCAGCCGGCGGACACCCTCCTACGAGCAGTACTTC. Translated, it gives CASSRRTPSYEQYF.

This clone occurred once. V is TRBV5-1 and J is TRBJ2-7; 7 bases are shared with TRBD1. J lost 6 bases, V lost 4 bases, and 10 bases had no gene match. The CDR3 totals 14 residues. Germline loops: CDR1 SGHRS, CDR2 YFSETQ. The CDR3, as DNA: TGCGCCAGCAGCCCCCGACAGGGAGCGCTCGAGCAGTACTTC. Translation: CASSPRQGALEQYF.

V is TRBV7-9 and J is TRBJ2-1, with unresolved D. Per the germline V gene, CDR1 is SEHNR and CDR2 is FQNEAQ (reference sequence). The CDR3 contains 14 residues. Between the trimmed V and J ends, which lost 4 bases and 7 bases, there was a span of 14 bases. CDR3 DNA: TGTGCCAGCAGCTGGCCTACTCCTAGTAATGAGCAGTTCTTC. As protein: CASSWPTPSNEQFF.

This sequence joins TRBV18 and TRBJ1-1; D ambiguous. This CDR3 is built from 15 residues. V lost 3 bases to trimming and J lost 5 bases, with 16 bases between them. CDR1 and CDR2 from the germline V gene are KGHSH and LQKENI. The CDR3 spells CASSPSLDGKTEAFF. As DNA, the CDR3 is TGTGCCAGCTCACCGAGCCTGGACGGGAAAACTGAAGCTTTCTTT.

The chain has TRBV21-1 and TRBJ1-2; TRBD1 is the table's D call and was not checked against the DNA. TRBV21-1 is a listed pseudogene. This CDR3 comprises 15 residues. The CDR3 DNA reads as TGTGCCAGCAGCACCCCGAACAGGGATAACTATGGCTACACCTTC. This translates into CASSTPNRDNYGYTF.

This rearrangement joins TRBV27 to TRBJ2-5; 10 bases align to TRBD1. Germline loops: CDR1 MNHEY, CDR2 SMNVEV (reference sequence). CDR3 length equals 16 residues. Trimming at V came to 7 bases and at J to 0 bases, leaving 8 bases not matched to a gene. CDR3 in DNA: TGTGCCAGCAACCCTGGGACAGGGGTTCACCAAGAGACCCAGTACTTC. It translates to CASNPGTGVHQETQYF.

The CDR3 nucleotides read TGTGCCAGCAGTTCGGTCGGGTACGAGCAGTACTTC. It translates to CASSSVGYEQYF. The chain is built from TRBV6-2 or TRBV6-3 and TRBJ2-7, with D uncertain. Germline V gives CDR1 MNHEY, CDR2 SVGEGT. The length of the CDR3 is 12 residues. The V gene lost 4 bases and the J gene lost 4 bases, with 8 bases spanning the gap.

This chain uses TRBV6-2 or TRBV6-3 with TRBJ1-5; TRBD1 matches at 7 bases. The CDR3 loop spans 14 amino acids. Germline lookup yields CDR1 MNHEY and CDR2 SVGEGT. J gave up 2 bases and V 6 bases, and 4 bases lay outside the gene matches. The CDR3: CASSPTGGNQPQHF. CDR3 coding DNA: TGTGCCAGCAGCCCTACAGGGGGCAATCAGCCCCAGCATTTT.

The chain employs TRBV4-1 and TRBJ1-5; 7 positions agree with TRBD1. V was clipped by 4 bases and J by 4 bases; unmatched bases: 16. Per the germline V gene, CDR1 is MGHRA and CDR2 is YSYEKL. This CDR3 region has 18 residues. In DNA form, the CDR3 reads TGCGCCAGCAGCCCCCGGGACAGTAGGCTTGGGGGGAATCAGCCCCAGCATTTT. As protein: CASSPRDSRLGGNQPQHF.

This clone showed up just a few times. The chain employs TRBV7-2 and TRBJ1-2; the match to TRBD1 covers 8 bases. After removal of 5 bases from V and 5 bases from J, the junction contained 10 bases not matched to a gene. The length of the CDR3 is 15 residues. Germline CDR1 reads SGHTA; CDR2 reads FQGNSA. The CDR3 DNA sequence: TGTGCCAGCAGCCCAACACCCGGACAGGGATATGGCTACACCTTC. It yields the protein CASSPTPGQGYGYTF.

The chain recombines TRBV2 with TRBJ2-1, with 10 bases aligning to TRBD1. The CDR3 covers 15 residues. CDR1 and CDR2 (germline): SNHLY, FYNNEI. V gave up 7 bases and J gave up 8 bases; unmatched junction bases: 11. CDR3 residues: CASTSGTGVTHEQFF. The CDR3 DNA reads TGTGCCAGCACCTCGGGGACAGGGGTAACCCATGAGCAGTTCTTC.

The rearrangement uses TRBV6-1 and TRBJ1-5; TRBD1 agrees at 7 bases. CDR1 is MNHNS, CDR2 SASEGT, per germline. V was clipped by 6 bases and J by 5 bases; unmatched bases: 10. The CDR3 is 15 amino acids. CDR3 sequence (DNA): TGTGCCAGCAGCACTCGGGACAGTGGATATCAGCCCCAGCATTTT. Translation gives CASSTRDSGYQPQHF.

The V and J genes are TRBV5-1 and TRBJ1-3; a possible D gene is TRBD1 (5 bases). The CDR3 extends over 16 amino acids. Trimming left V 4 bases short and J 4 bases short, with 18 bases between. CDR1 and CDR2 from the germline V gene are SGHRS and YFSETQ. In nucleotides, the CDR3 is TGCGCCAGCAGCAAACTCGGGGGGGAGTACGGAAACACCATATATTTT. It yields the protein CASSKLGGEYGNTIYF.

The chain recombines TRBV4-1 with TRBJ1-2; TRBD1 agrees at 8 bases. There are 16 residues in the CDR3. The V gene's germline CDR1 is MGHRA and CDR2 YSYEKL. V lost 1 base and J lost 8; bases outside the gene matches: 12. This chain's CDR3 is CASSQGVARGLRGYTF. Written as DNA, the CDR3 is TGCGCCAGCAGCCAAGGTGTCGCCAGGGGGCTTAGAGGCTACACCTTC.

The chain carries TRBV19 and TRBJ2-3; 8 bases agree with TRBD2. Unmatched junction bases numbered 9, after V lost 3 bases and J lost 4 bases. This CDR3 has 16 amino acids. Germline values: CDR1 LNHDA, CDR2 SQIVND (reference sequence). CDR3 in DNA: TGTGCCAGTAGTATTGCCCAGCGGGGGTTTGCAGATACGCAGTATTTT. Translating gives CASSIAQRGFADTQYF.

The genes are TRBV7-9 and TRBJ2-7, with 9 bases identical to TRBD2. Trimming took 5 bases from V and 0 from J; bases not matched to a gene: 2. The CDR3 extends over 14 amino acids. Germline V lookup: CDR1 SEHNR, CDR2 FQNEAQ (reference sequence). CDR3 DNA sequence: TGTGCCAGCAGCCAGACTAGCGGCTCCTACGAGCAGTACTTC. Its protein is CASSQTSGSYEQYF. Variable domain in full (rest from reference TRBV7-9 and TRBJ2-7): DTGVSQNPRHKITKRGQNVTFRCDPISEHNRLYWYRQTLGQGPEFLTYFQNEAQLEKSRLLSDRFSAERPKGSFSTLEIQRTEQGDSAMYLCASSQTSGSYEQYFGPGTRLTVT.

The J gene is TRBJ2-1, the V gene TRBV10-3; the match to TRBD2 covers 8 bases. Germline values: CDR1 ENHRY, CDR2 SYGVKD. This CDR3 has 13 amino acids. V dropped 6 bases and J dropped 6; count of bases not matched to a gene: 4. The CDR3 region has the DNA TGTGCCATCAGAGACGGGGGGGCCAATGAGCAGTTCTTC. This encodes CAIRDGGANEQFF.

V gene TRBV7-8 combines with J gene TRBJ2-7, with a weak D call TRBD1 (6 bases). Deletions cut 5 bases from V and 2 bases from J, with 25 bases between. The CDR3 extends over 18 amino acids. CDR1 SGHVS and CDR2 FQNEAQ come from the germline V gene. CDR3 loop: CASSLLGDRQILTYEQYF. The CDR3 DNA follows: TGTGCCAGCAGCCTCTTAGGAGACAGGCAAATTCTTACCTACGAGCAGTACTTC.

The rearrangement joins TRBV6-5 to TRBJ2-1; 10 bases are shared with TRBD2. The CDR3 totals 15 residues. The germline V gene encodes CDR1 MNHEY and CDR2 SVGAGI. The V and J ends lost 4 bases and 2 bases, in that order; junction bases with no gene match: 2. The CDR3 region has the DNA TGTGCCAGCAGTTCAACTAGCGGGGCCTACAATGAGCAGTTCTTC. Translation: CASSSTSGAYNEQFF.

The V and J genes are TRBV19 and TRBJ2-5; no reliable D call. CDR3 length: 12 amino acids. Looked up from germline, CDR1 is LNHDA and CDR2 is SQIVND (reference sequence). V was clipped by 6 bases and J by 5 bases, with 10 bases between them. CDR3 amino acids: CASSPRGETQYF. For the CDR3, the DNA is TGTGCCAGTAGCCCTAGAGGCGAGACCCAGTACTTC.